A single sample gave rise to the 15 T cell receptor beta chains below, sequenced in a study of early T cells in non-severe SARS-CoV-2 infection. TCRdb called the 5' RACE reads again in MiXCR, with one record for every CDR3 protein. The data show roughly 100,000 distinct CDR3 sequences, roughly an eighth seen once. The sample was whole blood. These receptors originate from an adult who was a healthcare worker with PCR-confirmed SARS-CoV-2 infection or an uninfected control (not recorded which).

DNA of the CDR3: TGTGCCAGCAACTGGCACAGCGGGGTGGACACTGAAGCTTTCTTT. The encoded protein is CASNWHSGVDTEAFF. The J gene is TRBJ1-1, the V gene TRBV28; D is unresolved. The CDR3 has 15 amino acids. Trimming removed 7 bases at V and 3 bases at J, with 18 bases between. Germline CDR1 MDHEN, CDR2 SYDVKM.

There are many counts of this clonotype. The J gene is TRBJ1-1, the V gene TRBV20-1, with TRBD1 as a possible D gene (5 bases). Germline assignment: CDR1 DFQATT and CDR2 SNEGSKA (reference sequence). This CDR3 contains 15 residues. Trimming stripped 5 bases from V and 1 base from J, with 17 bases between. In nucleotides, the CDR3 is TGCAGTGCTTTCGGGGGTGCCAGGTCGAACACTGAAGCTTTCTTT. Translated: CSAFGGARSNTEAFF.

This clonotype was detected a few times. The CDR3 sequence: CASSEAGGVYEQYF. CDR3 DNA: TGTGCCAGCAGTGAAGCAGGGGGCGTCTACGAGCAGTACTTC. This chain uses TRBV28 with TRBJ2-7; 8 bases agree with TRBD1. Germline values: CDR1 MDHEN, CDR2 SYDVKM. The CDR3 spans 14 residues. The V segment lost 5 bases and the J segment 3 bases; nucleotides outside the gene matches: 6. Drawing the rest from reference TRBV28 and TRBJ2-7, the complete variable domain is DVKVTQSSRYLVKRTGEKVFLECVQDMDHENMFWYRQDPGLGLRLIYFSYDVKMKEKGDIPEGYSVSREKKERFSLILESASTNQTSMYLCASSEAGGVYEQYFGPGTRLTVT.

The CDR3 nucleotides are TGCAGCGTTGGCAGGGACGCCTACAATGAGCAGTTCTTC. This encodes CSVGRDAYNEQFF. The chain links TRBV29-1 to TRBJ2-1; D possibly matches TRBD1 or TRBD2 (5 bases each). The germline V and J ends were trimmed by 4 bases and 2 bases, with 9 bases remaining between them. This CDR3 region has 13 residues. CDR1 is SQVTM, CDR2 ANQGSEA, per germline.

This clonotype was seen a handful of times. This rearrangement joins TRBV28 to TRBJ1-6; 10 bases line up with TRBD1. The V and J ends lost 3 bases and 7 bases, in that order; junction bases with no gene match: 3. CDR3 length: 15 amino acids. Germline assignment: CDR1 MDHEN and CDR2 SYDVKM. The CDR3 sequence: CASSLGQGINSPLHF. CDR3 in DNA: TGTGCCAGCAGTTTGGGACAGGGGATAAATTCACCCCTCCACTTT.

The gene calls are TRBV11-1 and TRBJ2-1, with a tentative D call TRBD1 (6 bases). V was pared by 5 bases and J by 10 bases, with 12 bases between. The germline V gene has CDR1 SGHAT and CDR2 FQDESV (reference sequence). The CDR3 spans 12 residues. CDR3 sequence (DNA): TGTGCCAGCAGCGGAGGACAGCTCGAGCAGTTCTTC. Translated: CASSGGQLEQFF.

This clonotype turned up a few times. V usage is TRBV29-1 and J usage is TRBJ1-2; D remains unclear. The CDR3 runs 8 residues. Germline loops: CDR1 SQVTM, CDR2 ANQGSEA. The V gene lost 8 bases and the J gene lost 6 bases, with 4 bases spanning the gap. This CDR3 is CSPNGYTF. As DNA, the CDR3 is TGCAGCCCCAATGGCTACACCTTC.

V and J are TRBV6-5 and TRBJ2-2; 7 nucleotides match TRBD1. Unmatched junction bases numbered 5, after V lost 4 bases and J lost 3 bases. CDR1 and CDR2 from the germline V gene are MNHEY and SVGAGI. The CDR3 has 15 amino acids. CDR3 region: CASSSRDSYTGELFF. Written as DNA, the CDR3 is TGTGCCAGCAGTTCCCGGGACAGTTACACCGGGGAGCTGTTTTTT.

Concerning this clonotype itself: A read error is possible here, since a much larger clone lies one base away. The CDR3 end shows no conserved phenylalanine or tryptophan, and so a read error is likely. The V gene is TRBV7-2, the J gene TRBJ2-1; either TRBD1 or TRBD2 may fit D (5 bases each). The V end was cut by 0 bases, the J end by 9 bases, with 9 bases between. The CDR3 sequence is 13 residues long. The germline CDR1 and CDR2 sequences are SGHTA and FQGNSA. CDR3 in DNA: TGTGCCAGCAGCTTAGCGGGGGTCGGTGAGCAGTTCCTC. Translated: CASSLAGVGEQFL.

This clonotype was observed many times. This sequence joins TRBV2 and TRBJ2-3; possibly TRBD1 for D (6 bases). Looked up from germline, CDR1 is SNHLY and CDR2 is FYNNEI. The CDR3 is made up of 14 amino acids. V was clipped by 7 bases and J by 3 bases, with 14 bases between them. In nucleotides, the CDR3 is TGTGCCAGCAACTTAGGACAGAGGACAGATACGCAGTATTTT. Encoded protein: CASNLGQRTDTQYF.

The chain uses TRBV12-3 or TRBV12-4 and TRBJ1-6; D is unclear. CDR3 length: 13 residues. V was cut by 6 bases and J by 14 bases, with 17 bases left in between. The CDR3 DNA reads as TGTGCCAGCAGCCCCGGAACCGCTAGGGCCCTCCACTTT. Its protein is CASSPGTARALHF.

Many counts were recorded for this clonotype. The CDR3 DNA reads as TGTGCCAGCAGTTTCTTTTACTCCTCCAGCTCCTACAATGAGCAGTTCTTC. It specifies CASSFFYSSSSYNEQFF. This chain joins TRBV6-5 and TRBJ2-1, with D hard to call. In germline, CDR1 is MNHEY, CDR2 SVGAGI. V was clipped by 4 bases and J by 0 bases, with 16 bases between them. The CDR3 extends over 17 amino acids.

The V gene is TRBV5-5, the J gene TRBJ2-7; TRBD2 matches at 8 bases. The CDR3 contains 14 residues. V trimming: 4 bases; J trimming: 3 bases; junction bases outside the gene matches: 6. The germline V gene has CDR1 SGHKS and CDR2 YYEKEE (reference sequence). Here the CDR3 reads CASSIGGALYEQYF. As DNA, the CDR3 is TGTGCCAGCAGCATCGGGGGGGCCCTCTACGAGCAGTACTTC. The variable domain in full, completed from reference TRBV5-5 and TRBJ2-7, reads DAGVTQSPTHLIKTRGQQVTLRCSPISGHKSVSWYQQVLGQGPQFIFQYYEKEERGRGNFPDRFSARQFPNYSSELNVNALLLGDSALYLCASSIGGALYEQYFGPGTRLTVT.

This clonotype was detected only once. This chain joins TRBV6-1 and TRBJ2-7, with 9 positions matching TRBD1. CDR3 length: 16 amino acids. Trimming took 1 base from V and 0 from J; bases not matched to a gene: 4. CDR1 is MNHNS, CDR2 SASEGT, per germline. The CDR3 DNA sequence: TGTGCCAGCAGTGAAGGGACAGGGGTTTACTCCTACGAGCAGTACTTC. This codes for CASSEGTGVYSYEQYF.

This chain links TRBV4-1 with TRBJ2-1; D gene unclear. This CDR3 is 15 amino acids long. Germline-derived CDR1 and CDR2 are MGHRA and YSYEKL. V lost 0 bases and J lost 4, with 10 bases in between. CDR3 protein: CASSQEDWGYNEQFF. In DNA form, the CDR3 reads TGCGCCAGCAGCCAAGAAGATTGGGGTTACAATGAGCAGTTCTTC.